Listed here are 29 T cell receptor beta chains from one sample, sequenced in a study of blood T cell repertoires in COVID-19. This table comes from immunoSEQ multiplex PCR, and its TCRdb copy is limited to in-frame clones, with some not included. The data hold nearly 95,000 clones, with about 89% observed a single time. Sequences were obtained from peripheral blood. These receptor sequences come from a human donor with acute or convalescent COVID-19. The donor label of this sample is uncertain.

The chain combines TRBV6-5 with TRBJ1-3; D call uncertain. This CDR3 has 16 residues. CDR1 and CDR2 (germline): MNHEY, SVGAGI. The ends were cut back, 0 bases at V and 0 bases at J, with 9 bases in the middle. The DNA for the CDR3 is TGTGCCAGCAGTTACTCGGGCGTCACCTCTGGAAACACCATATATTTT. This codes for CASSYSGVTSGNTIYF.

This rearrangement joins TRBV18 to TRBJ2-3; 10 bases map to TRBD2. Germline-derived CDR1 and CDR2 are KGHSH and LQKENI. This CDR3 is built from 16 residues. V shed 2 bases and J 4 bases; nucleotides not matched to a gene: 6. In nucleotides, the CDR3 is TGTGCCAGCTCACCAGGCCTAGCGGGGGCAGCAGATACGCAGTATTTT. This gives the protein CASSPGLAGAADTQYF.

The chain combines TRBV19 with TRBJ1-1, with a tentative D call TRBD1 (5 bases). This CDR3 contains 18 residues. With 6 bases removed from V and 4 bases from J, the gap between germline ends came to 27 bases. The germline CDR1 and CDR2 sequences are LNHDA and SQIVND (reference sequence). The CDR3 spells CASSLGRGGAGIGTEAFF. CDR3 sequence (DNA): TGTGCCAGTAGCCTTGGAAGGGGAGGGGCAGGGATTGGCACTGAAGCTTTCTTT.

This clone was seen once. The CDR3: CASSYSPGEYNSPLHF. The CDR3 DNA sequence: TGTGCCAGCAGTTACTCCCCTGGAGAGTATAATTCACCCCTCCACTTT. V and J are TRBV6-5 and TRBJ1-6; D is unresolved. Per germline, CDR1 MNHEY and CDR2 SVGAGI. The V end was cut by 0 bases, the J end by 4 bases, with 10 bases between. The CDR3 loop spans 16 amino acids.

The DNA of the CDR3 is TGTGCTAGTGGTCCCGGACAGGGGGTTGGTGATACGCAGTATTTT. Protein sequence: CASGPGQGVGDTQYF. The gene calls are TRBV12-5 and TRBJ2-3; 10 positions agree with TRBD1. Trimming removed 5 bases from V and 6 bases from J; junction bases left unmatched: 8. Germline CDR1 is LGHNT and CDR2 is FRNRAP. The CDR3 runs to 15 residues.

The rearrangement uses TRBV10-3 and TRBJ2-1; 12 positions match TRBD2. Per germline, CDR1 ENHRY and CDR2 SYGVKD. CDR3 length equals 18 residues. Germline trimming cut 2 bases from V and 0 bases from J; bases unmatched to any gene: 5. CDR3 in amino acids: CAISETSGGSSSYNEQFF. The CDR3 region has the DNA TGTGCCATCAGTGAGACTAGCGGGGGGTCGAGCTCCTACAATGAGCAGTTCTTC.

The rearrangement uses TRBV3-1 (or the pseudogene TRBV3-2) and TRBJ1-2; 10 nucleotides align to TRBD1. The CDR3 covers 15 residues. Per germline, CDR1 LGHDT and CDR2 YNNKEL (reference sequence). The V segment lost 4 bases and the J segment 3 bases; nucleotides outside the gene matches: 5. The CDR3 sequence: CASSLGQGGDYGYTF. CDR3 coding DNA: TGTGCCAGCAGCCTCGGACAGGGGGGAGACTATGGCTACACCTTC.

The chain links TRBV27 to TRBJ1-2; TRBD1 matches 9 bases. The CDR3 contains 13 residues. V dropped 5 bases and J dropped 7; count of bases not matched to a gene: 5. Germline V CDR1 and CDR2: MNHEY, SMNVEV (reference sequence). CDR3 bases: TGTGCCAGCAGTCCCTGGGACAGGGTTGGCTACACCTTC. This gives the protein CASSPWDRVGYTF.

The gene calls are TRBV7-9 and TRBJ2-3; 9 nucleotides match TRBD2. Per germline, CDR1 SEHNR and CDR2 FQNEAQ (reference sequence). The CDR3 consists of 16 residues. J was trimmed by 1 base and V by 0 bases; bases with no gene match: 2. The CDR3 sequence is CASSLASGGGTDTQYF. CDR3 coding DNA: TGTGCCAGCAGCTTAGCTAGCGGGGGAGGCACAGATACGCAGTATTTT.

This clone has only one observation. V is TRBV19 and J is TRBJ1-2; possibly TRBD1 for D (5 bases). Germline values: CDR1 LNHDA, CDR2 SQIVND (reference sequence). V was cut by 6 bases and J by 4 bases, with 12 bases left in between. The CDR3 has 13 residues. The CDR3 DNA follows: TGTGCCAGTAGCGCTACAGGTTCCTATGGCTACACCTTC. This codes for CASSATGSYGYTF.

This clone was counted a few times. The CDR3: CASSFRDSFYEQYF. CDR3 DNA: TGTGCCAGCAGCTTCCGGGACAGTTTCTACGAGCAGTACTTC. The chain carries TRBV5-4 and TRBJ2-7, with TRBD1 identical over 7 bases. Germline assignment: CDR1 SGHNT and CDR2 YYREEE (reference sequence). V dropped 2 bases and J dropped 3; count of bases not matched to a gene: 5. CDR3 length equals 14 residues. Full variable domain (outside the CDR3, taken from reference TRBV5-4 and TRBJ2-7): ETGVTQSPTHLIKTRGQQVTLRCSSQSGHNTVSWYQQALGQGPQFIFQYYREEENGRGNFPPRFSGLQFPNYSSELNVNALELDDSALYLCASSFRDSFYEQYFGPGTRLTVT.

The V call is TRBV2, the J call TRBJ2-5; 10 bases line up with TRBD2. This CDR3 comprises 14 residues. Germline V gene lookup returns CDR1 SNHLY and CDR2 FYNNEI. The V gene end was trimmed by 7 bases and the J gene end by 5 bases; junction bases not matched to a gene: 7. CDR3 nucleotides: TGTGCCAGCACTCTCAGCGGGGGGGCCGAGACCCAGTACTTC. This encodes CASTLSGGAETQYF. Full variable domain (missing parts from reference TRBV2 and TRBJ2-5): EPEVTQTPSHQVTQMGQEVILRCVPISNHLYFYWYRQILGQKVEFLVSFYNNEISEKSEIFDDQFSVERPDGSNFTLKIRSTKLEDSAMYFCASTLSGGAETQYFGPGTRLLVL.

This clone was detected only once. V usage is TRBV27 and J usage is TRBJ1-5; 8 bases match TRBD1. Germline loops: CDR1 MNHEY, CDR2 SMNVEV (reference sequence). The CDR3 runs 15 residues. The V and J ends lost 6 bases and 7 bases, in that order; junction bases with no gene match: 11. CDR3: CASRPMTGAFQPQHF. The CDR3 DNA is TGTGCCAGCAGACCAATGACAGGGGCCTTCCAGCCCCAGCATTTT.

V usage is TRBV9 and J usage is TRBJ2-1, with D possibly being TRBD2 (5 bases). The germline V and J ends were trimmed by 0 bases and 8 bases, with 30 bases remaining between them. Germline CDR1 is SGDLS and CDR2 is YYNGEE. The length of the CDR3 is 20 residues. This CDR3 is CASSVGSRRLSRSPLDEQFF. DNA of the CDR3: TGTGCCAGCAGCGTAGGGTCCCGGCGACTATCCCGATCCCCACTAGATGAGCAGTTCTTC.

The chain couples TRBV2 to TRBJ2-4; D is perhaps TRBD1 (6 bases). The CDR3 is made up of 13 amino acids. Germline V gene data show CDR1 as SNHLY and CDR2 as FYNNEI. The V end was cut by 11 bases, the J end by 0 bases, with 11 bases between. CDR3 protein: CAGSGEAKNIQYF. The DNA for the CDR3 is TGTGCCGGCTCAGGGGAAGCCAAAAACATTCAGTACTTC.

The rearrangement uses TRBV5-4 and TRBJ1-4; tentative D call: TRBD1 (6 bases). CDR1 and CDR2 from the germline V gene are SGHNT and YYREEE (reference sequence). CDR3 size: 15 residues. Trimming cost V 5 bases and J 0 bases, with 11 bases left between them. CDR3 protein: CASRYRAATNEKLFF. The CDR3 nucleotides read TGTGCCAGCAGATACAGGGCTGCAACTAATGAAAAACTGTTTTTT. Filled out from reference TRBV5-4 and TRBJ1-4, the complete variable domain reads ETGVTQSPTHLIKTRGQQVTLRCSSQSGHNTVSWYQQALGQGPQFIFQYYREEENGRGNFPPRFSGLQFPNYSSELNVNALELDDSALYLCASRYRAATNEKLFFGSGTQLSVL.

V gene TRBV18 combines with J gene TRBJ1-1; the D gene is possibly TRBD1 (6 bases). V gave up 6 bases and J gave up 1 base, with 15 bases separating them. The CDR3 loop spans 15 amino acids. CDR1 and CDR2 from the germline V gene are KGHSH and LQKENI. This CDR3 reads CASSTSGAKNTEAFF. CDR3 nucleotide sequence: TGTGCCAGCTCGACTTCAGGGGCCAAGAACACTGAAGCTTTCTTT.

The chain couples TRBV27 to TRBJ1-6; tentatively, D is TRBD1 (6 bases). Trimming left V 2 bases short and J 0 bases short, with 8 bases between. Germline CDR1 MNHEY, CDR2 SMNVEV (reference sequence). The CDR3 contains 16 residues. CDR3 in amino acids: CASSLQGSSYNSPLHF. The CDR3 bases are TGTGCCAGCAGTTTACAGGGGAGCTCCTATAATTCACCCCTCCACTTT.

A remark on this clone: An end of the junction differs from the germline gene, which may be a read error. The genes are TRBV7-2 and TRBJ2-1; D may be TRBD1 (6 bases). The CDR3 contains 16 residues. CDR1 and CDR2 (germline): SGHTA, FQGNSA. The CDR3 loop reads CASSLQGGFSNNEQFF. DNA of the CDR3: TGTGCCAGCAGCCTTCAAGGGGGATTCTCCAACAATGAGCAGTTCTTC.

This chain links TRBV11-1 with TRBJ2-2; D uncertain. CDR3 size: 14 residues. The ends were cut back, 1 base at V and 7 bases at J, with 10 bases in the middle. CDR1 and CDR2 (germline): SGHAT, FQDESV (reference sequence). The CDR3 is CASSLVSLFGELFF. Here the CDR3 DNA reads TGTGCCAGCAGCTTAGTCTCCCTTTTCGGGGAGCTGTTTTTT.

A word on this clone: The same CDR3 can be traced to other DNA sequences in this sample. The chain has TRBV7-6 and TRBJ2-6, with D hard to call. This CDR3 has 15 residues. The germline V and J ends were trimmed by 5 bases and 0 bases, with 8 bases remaining between them. Germline CDR1 reads SGHVS; CDR2 reads FNYEAQ. This chain's CDR3 is CASSLPVSGANVLTF. The CDR3 DNA reads as TGTGCCAGCAGCCTCCCGGTCTCTGGGGCCAACGTCCTGACTTTC.

V gene TRBV7-3 combines with J gene TRBJ2-7; tentative D call: TRBD2 (6 bases). Per the germline V gene, CDR1 is SGHTA and CDR2 is FQGTGA. There are 14 residues in the CDR3. V lost 4 bases and J 5 bases, leaving 15 bases between the germline ends. CDR3 region: CASSSPQGGNEQYF. Here the CDR3 DNA reads TGTGCCAGCAGCTCACCGCAGGGAGGCAACGAGCAGTACTTC. Full variable domain (outside the CDR3, taken from reference TRBV7-3 and TRBJ2-7): GAGVSQTPSNKVTEKGKYVELRCDPISGHTALYWYRQSLGQGPEFLIYFQGTGAADDSGLPNDRFFAVRPEGSVSTLKIQRTERGDSAVYLCASSSPQGGNEQYFGPGTRLTVT.

The V and J genes are TRBV7-2 and TRBJ2-1; 10 bases map to TRBD1. V lost 3 bases to trimming and J lost 9 bases; unmatched junction nucleotides: 8. The length of the CDR3 is 15 residues. The germline CDR1 and CDR2 sequences are SGHTA and FQGNSA. Here the CDR3 DNA reads TGTGCCAGCAGCTTCTCAAGACAGGGGGCGAGTGAGCAGTTCTTC. Residues: CASSFSRQGASEQFF. Together with reference TRBV7-2 and TRBJ2-1, the CDR3 gives the full variable domain: GAGVSQSPSNKVTEKGKDVELRCDPISGHTALYWYRQSLGQGLEFLIYFQGNSAPDKSGLPSDRFSAERTGGSVSTLTIQRTQQEDSAVYLCASSFSRQGASEQFFGPGTRLTVL.

The CDR3 sequence is CASSIAGTSGGIETQYF. In DNA form, the CDR3 reads TGCGCCAGCAGCATCGCCGGGACTAGCGGGGGGATAGAGACCCAGTACTTC. The chain employs TRBV5-1 and TRBJ2-5; 15 positions agree with TRBD2. With 4 bases clipped from V and 4 bases from J, the junction kept 8 bases outside the gene matches. The CDR3 contains 17 residues. The V gene's germline CDR1 is SGHRS and CDR2 YFSETQ.

CDR3 DNA sequence: TGTGCCAGCAGCAACTTACGCGGGACGGAGGTCAACGTCCTGACTTTC. Protein sequence: CASSNLRGTEVNVLTF. The V gene is TRBV11-3, the J gene TRBJ2-6, with D possibly being TRBD2 (6 bases). Trimming shortened V by 5 bases and J by 9 bases, and 20 bases separated the two germline ends. This CDR3 is built from 16 residues. The germline V gene has CDR1 SGHNT and CDR2 YENEEA.

The chain is built from TRBV11-2 and TRBJ1-1; D call uncertain. The CDR3 is 14 residues long. The germline CDR1 and CDR2 sequences are SGHAT and FQNNGV. Trimming took off 0 bases at V and 10 bases at J, with 15 bases between the two ends. CDR3 DNA: TGTGCCAGCAGCTTAGATCGACTTGGTGGGTTAGCTTTCTTT. As protein: CASSLDRLGGLAFF.

This chain connects TRBV2 to TRBJ1-2; D unclear. This CDR3 contains 14 residues. V lost 3 bases and J 4 bases, leaving 12 bases between the germline ends. Germline V gives CDR1 SNHLY, CDR2 FYNNEI. CDR3 residues: CASSDFQVPYGYTF. The CDR3 bases are TGTGCCAGCAGTGATTTCCAGGTTCCCTATGGCTACACCTTC.

This clone has a handful of counts. V usage is TRBV28 and J usage is TRBJ1-1; D remains ambiguous. Germline V CDR1 and CDR2: MDHEN, SYDVKM. V lost 5 bases and J lost 5, with 21 bases in between. The CDR3 consists of 16 residues. The CDR3 spells CASSPQEVRFGTEAFF. The CDR3, as DNA: TGTGCCAGCAGTCCCCAAGAGGTCCGATTTGGAACTGAAGCTTTCTTT. Drawing the rest from reference TRBV28 and TRBJ1-1, the complete variable domain is DVKVTQSSRYLVKRTGEKVFLECVQDMDHENMFWYRQDPGLGLRLIYFSYDVKMKEKGDIPEGYSVSREKKERFSLILESASTNQTSMYLCASSPQEVRFGTEAFFGQGTRLTVV.

The J gene is TRBJ1-2, the V gene TRBV4-1; tentatively, D is TRBD1 (5 bases). There are 16 residues in the CDR3. Germline CDR1 MGHRA, CDR2 YSYEKL. V was trimmed by 0 bases and J by 6 bases, leaving 17 bases between them. The DNA of the CDR3 is TGCGCCAGCAGCCAAGACCGACAGCTCTCCTTAGATGGCTACACCTTC. Translating gives CASSQDRQLSLDGYTF.